This T cell receptor (beta chain) appears in the sequencing data of a study of T-cell memory formation after mild COVID-19. Trimming cost V 4 bases and J 7 bases; bases outside gene matches: 4. CDR1 is SGHTA and CDR2 is FQGNSA in the germline V gene. The CDR3 contains 14 residues. TCRdb re-called the 5' RACE reads through MiXCR, storing one row per CDR3 protein. This table has 300,000 to 400,000 distinct CDR3 sequences, approximately 29% appearing once. The sequence was collected from an adult woman who had mild COVID-19 (a few samples of this study predate the infection). Cell type and time point are not known. This chain joins TRBV7-2 and TRBJ2-2, with 9 bases identical to TRBD1. The sequenced sample consisted of PBMCs or a T cell subset sorted from them (not recorded which). The CDR3 protein is CASSSQGQGGELFF. CDR3 coding DNA: TGTGCCAGCAGCTCACAGGGACAGGGCGGGGAGCTGTTTTTT.